The 10 T cell receptor beta chains listed next were all sequenced from one sample in a study of shared clonotypes between healthy human individuals. The method was immunoSEQ multiplex PCR; TCRdb's version includes in-frame clones alone and lacks a portion of them. The data contain millions of clones, 85% to 95% of them seen just once; the ten biggest clones take up 0.3% to 0.4%. Sequenced material: naive CD4+ T cells from PBMCs. Subset of the sample: CD45RA+ positively selected. All receptors come from a man between 18 and 35 years old in good health. Some clones in this sample may be carry-over from other donors' samples.

The chain uses TRBV7-9 and TRBJ2-1; 7 bases align to TRBD1. The junction had 9 bases not matched to a gene; V was cut back by 6 bases and J by 7 bases. The CDR3 contains 14 residues. Germline values: CDR1 SEHNR, CDR2 FQNEAQ (reference sequence). CDR3: CASSQGQASNEQFF. The DNA of the CDR3 is TGTGCCAGCAGTCAAGGACAGGCATCAAATGAGCAGTTCTTC.

This clone was seen just once. The V and J genes are TRBV28 and TRBJ1-5, with 8 bases aligning to TRBD1. The CDR3 length is 16 residues. V shed 6 bases and J 5 bases; nucleotides not matched to a gene: 12. Per germline, CDR1 MDHEN and CDR2 SYDVKM. The chain's CDR3 is CASSRIFQGADQPQHF. Here the CDR3 DNA reads TGTGCCAGCAGCCGCATTTTCCAGGGGGCCGATCAGCCCCAGCATTTT. The full variable domain, with the rest looked up from reference TRBV28 and TRBJ1-5, is DVKVTQSSRYLVKRTGEKVFLECVQDMDHENMFWYRQDPGLGLRLIYFSYDVKMKEKGDIPEGYSVSREKKERFSLILESASTNQTSMYLCASSRIFQGADQPQHFGDGTRLSIL.

CDR3 amino acids: CASSIHTGTGTNYGYTF. The DNA for the CDR3 is TGTGCCAGCAGCATACACACCGGGACAGGGACTAACTATGGCTACACCTTC. The J gene is TRBJ1-2, the V gene TRBV7-9; 9 bases fit TRBD1. This CDR3 comprises 17 residues. Losses at the gene ends were 5 bases for V and 0 bases for J; bases not matched to a gene: 10. Germline V lookup: CDR1 SEHNR, CDR2 FQNEAQ (reference sequence).

The CDR3 nucleotides are TGTGCCAGCTCACCATTTCCAGGGAGCTACAATGAGCAGTTCTTC. It translates to CASSPFPGSYNEQFF. The V call is TRBV18, the J call TRBJ2-1; either TRBD1 or TRBD2 may fit D (5 bases each). Per the germline V gene, CDR1 is KGHSH and CDR2 is LQKENI. CDR3 length: 15 amino acids. V dropped 2 bases and J dropped 3 bases, with 11 bases sitting between them.

V usage is TRBV19 and J usage is TRBJ2-7, with unresolved D. This CDR3 is built from 15 residues. Germline V gives CDR1 LNHDA, CDR2 SQIVND (reference sequence). V was clipped by 0 bases and J by 1 base, with 10 bases between them. CDR3 DNA: TGTGCCAGTAGTATAGATTTACGGAGATCCTACGAGCAGTACTTC. Translating gives CASSIDLRRSYEQYF.

This clone was seen just once. The V gene is TRBV27, the J gene TRBJ2-7; 7 positions match TRBD1. The junction had 10 bases not matched to a gene; V was cut back by 3 bases and J by 2 bases. Germline V lookup: CDR1 MNHEY, CDR2 SMNVEV (reference sequence). This CDR3 is 16 amino acids long. DNA of the CDR3: TGTGCCAGCAGTTTTTTATCCCGGGACAGTCCCTACGAGCAGTACTTC. It encodes CASSFLSRDSPYEQYF.

The rearrangement links TRBV29-1 to TRBJ1-1; no clear D gene. The germline V gene encodes CDR1 SQVTM and CDR2 ANQGSEA. The V gene lost 1 base and the J gene lost 5 bases, with 23 bases spanning the gap. This CDR3 region has 17 residues. CDR3 loop: CSVEVSLDLGRRTEAFF. DNA of the CDR3: TGCAGCGTTGAAGTTTCTCTGGACTTGGGTAGGCGGACTGAAGCTTTCTTT.

The chain has TRBV2 and TRBJ1-1; 9 bases agree with TRBD1. The CDR3 has 15 residues. V trimming: 7 bases; J trimming: 0 bases; junction bases outside the gene matches: 6. The V gene's germline CDR1 is SNHLY and CDR2 FYNNEI. As DNA, the CDR3 is TGTGCCAGCATGGGGACAGGGCGGGTGAACACTGAAGCTTTCTTT. Its protein product is CASMGTGRVNTEAFF.

As regards this clone: Other DNA sequences within the sample encode an identical CDR3. The chain employs TRBV9 and TRBJ2-1; D might be TRBD2 (6 bases). Trimming stripped 0 bases from V and 4 bases from J, with 11 bases between. Germline loops: CDR1 SGDLS, CDR2 YYNGEE. The CDR3 extends over 15 amino acids. The CDR3 DNA reads as TGTGCCAGCAGCGTAGCCGGGGGATTGTACAATGAGCAGTTCTTC. Protein sequence: CASSVAGGLYNEQFF.

V is TRBV19 and J is TRBJ2-3, with 9 nucleotides matching TRBD1. CDR1 is LNHDA and CDR2 is SQIVND in the germline V gene (reference sequence). V shed 10 bases and J 2 bases; nucleotides not matched to a gene: 10. This CDR3 has 15 residues. The CDR3 spells CATGEHRGPTDTQYF. The DNA for the CDR3 is TGTGCCACCGGCGAACACAGGGGGCCCACAGATACGCAGTATTTT.